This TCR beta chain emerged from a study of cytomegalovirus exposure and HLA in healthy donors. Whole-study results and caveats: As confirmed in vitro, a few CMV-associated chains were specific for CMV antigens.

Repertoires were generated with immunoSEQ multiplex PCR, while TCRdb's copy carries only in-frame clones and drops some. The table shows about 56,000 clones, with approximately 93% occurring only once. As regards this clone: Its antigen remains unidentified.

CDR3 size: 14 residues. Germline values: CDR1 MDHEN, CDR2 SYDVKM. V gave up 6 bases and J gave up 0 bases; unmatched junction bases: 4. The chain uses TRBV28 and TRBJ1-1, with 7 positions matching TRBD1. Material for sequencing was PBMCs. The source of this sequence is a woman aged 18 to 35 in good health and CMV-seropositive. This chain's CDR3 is CASRAGGLNTEAFF. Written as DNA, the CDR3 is TGTGCCAGCAGGGCAGGGGGTTTGAACACTGAAGCTTTCTTT.